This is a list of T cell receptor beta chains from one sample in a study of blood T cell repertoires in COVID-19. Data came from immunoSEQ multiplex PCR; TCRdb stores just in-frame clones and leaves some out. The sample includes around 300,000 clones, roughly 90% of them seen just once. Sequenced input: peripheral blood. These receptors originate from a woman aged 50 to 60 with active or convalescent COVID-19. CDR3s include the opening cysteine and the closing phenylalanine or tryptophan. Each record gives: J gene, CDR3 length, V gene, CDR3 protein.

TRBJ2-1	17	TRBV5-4	CASSFRSSGDNYNEQFF
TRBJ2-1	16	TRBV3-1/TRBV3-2	CASSQYELASYNEQFF
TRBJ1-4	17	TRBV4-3	CASSQDHGGGTNEKLFF
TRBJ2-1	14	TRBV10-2	CASSESVSRGEQFF
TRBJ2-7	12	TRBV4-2	CASSQGSYEQYF
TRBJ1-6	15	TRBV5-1	CASSKRDSYNSPLHF
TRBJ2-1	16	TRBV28	CASSSGGSGIGNEQFF
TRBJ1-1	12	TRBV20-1	CSASRGNTEAFF
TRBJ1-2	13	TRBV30	CAWSVREGDGYTF
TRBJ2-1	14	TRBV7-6	CASGLSGSYNEQFF
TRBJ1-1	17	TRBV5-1	CASSLRSTGAARTEAFF
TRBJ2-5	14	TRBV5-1	CASSWGLAEETQYF
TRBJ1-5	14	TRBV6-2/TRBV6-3	CASSYKGRHQPQHF
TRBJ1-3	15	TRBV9	CASSVGGQKGNTIYF
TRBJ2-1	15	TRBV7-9	CASRTFGERPGEQFF
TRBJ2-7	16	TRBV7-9	CASSLAQGFFPDEQYF
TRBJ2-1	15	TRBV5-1	CASTRVGGAGNEQFF
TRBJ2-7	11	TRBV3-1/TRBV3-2	CASSHGYEQYF
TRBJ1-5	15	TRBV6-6	CASTSLGGADQPQHF
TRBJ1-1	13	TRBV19	CASRPTGETEAFF
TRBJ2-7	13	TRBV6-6	CATRDRGSYEQYF
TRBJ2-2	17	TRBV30	CAWSVGLTFMNTGELFF
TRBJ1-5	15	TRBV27	CARGFTGALNQPQHF
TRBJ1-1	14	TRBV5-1	CASSLRGQNTEAFF
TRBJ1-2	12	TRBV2	CASRRAGRGYTF
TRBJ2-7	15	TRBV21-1	CASSKEQGRSYEQYF
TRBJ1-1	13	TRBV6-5	CASKPTVNTEAFF